The 25 T cell receptor beta chains below all came from one sample that was sequenced in a study of blood T cell repertoires in COVID-19. Using immunoSEQ multiplex PCR, the repertoire was profiled, and TCRdb retains in-frame clones only, with some absent. The table lists more than 200,000 clones, roughly nine tenths of them singletons, with roughly a tenth in the top ten. The source material was peripheral blood. Receptors were obtained from a woman between 50 and 59 years old with COVID-19, enrolled during active disease.

The chain joins TRBV30 to TRBJ1-2, with D perhaps matching TRBD1 (5 bases). The CDR3 consists of 13 residues. The V end was cut by 4 bases, the J end by 5 bases, with 14 bases between. The germline CDR1 and CDR2 sequences are GTSNPN and SVGIG (reference sequence). CDR3 DNA sequence: TGTGCCTGGACCAGGGAGGTGAAGTATGGCTACACCTTC. Its protein is CAWTREVKYGYTF.

V usage is TRBV30 and J usage is TRBJ2-3; D possibly corresponds to TRBD1 (5 bases). V was cut by 0 bases and J by 7 bases, with 8 bases left in between. In germline, CDR1 is GTSNPN, CDR2 SVGIG (reference sequence). The CDR3 length is 12 residues. CDR3 coding DNA: TGTGCCTGGAGTGTACAGGCGAATACGCAGTATTTT. Protein product: CAWSVQANTQYF.

CDR3: CASSLTEQPQHF. For the CDR3, the DNA is TGTGCCAGCAGTTTAACAGAACAGCCCCAGCATTTT. The chain couples TRBV12-3 or TRBV12-4 to TRBJ1-5, with no clear D. CDR3 size: 12 residues. V shed 2 bases and J shed 7 bases, with 6 bases lying between them.

This chain joins TRBV18 and TRBJ2-7; 9 bases are a match to TRBD1. Germline V lookup: CDR1 KGHSH, CDR2 LQKENI. CDR3 length: 17 amino acids. Trimming took 3 bases from V and 2 from J; bases not matched to a gene: 11. The CDR3 region is CASSPTGGVSGPYEQYF. CDR3 bases: TGTGCCAGCTCACCTACAGGGGGCGTTTCAGGCCCCTACGAGCAGTACTTC. The variable domain in full, with the rest retrieved from reference TRBV18 and TRBJ2-7, is NAGVMQNPRHLVRRRGQEARLRCSPMKGHSHVYWYRQLPEEGLKFMVYLQKENIIDESGMPKERFSAEFPKEGPSILRIQQVVRGDSAAYFCASSPTGGVSGPYEQYFGPGTRLTVT.

V and J are TRBV4-1 and TRBJ2-5; the match to TRBD2 covers 7 bases. The length of the CDR3 is 16 residues. The V gene's germline CDR1 is MGHRA and CDR2 YSYEKL. The V segment lost 4 bases and the J segment 0 bases; nucleotides outside the gene matches: 8. Here the CDR3 reads CASSPGEGGDQETQYF. DNA of the CDR3: TGCGCCAGCAGCCCGGGGGAGGGAGGGGACCAAGAGACCCAGTACTTC.

CDR3 sequence: CASSEDLSSYNEQFF. In nucleotides, the CDR3 is TGTGCCAGCAGTGAAGACTTGAGCTCCTACAATGAGCAGTTCTTC. This chain joins TRBV2 and TRBJ2-1; the D is unclear. V shed 1 base and J shed 0 bases, with 7 bases lying between them. Germline assignment: CDR1 SNHLY and CDR2 FYNNEI. This CDR3 spans 15 amino acids.

The gene calls are TRBV7-2 and TRBJ1-1, with TRBD1 identical over 8 bases. The ends lost 1 base at V and 4 bases at J; junction bases unmatched: 2. Per germline, CDR1 SGHTA and CDR2 FQGNSA. The CDR3 consists of 14 residues. The CDR3 reads CASSLVTGGTEAFF. The CDR3 nucleotides are TGTGCCAGCAGCTTAGTTACAGGGGGCACTGAAGCTTTCTTT.

The genes are TRBV3-1 (or the pseudogene TRBV3-2) and TRBJ1-4; unclear D gene. CDR3 length: 15 residues. Germline lookup yields CDR1 LGHDT and CDR2 YNNKEL (reference sequence). V shed 4 bases and J shed 2 bases, with 11 bases lying between them. DNA for the CDR3: TGTGCCAGCAGCCTGCACCGGGATACTAATGAAAAACTGTTTTTT. This codes for CASSLHRDTNEKLFF.

The rearrangement links TRBV7-8 to TRBJ1-4; 8 bases are shared with TRBD1. This CDR3 is 14 amino acids long. Unmatched junction bases numbered 7, after V lost 5 bases and J lost 8 bases. Germline values: CDR1 SGHVS, CDR2 FQNEAQ. The CDR3 is CASSHRGRGEKLFF. The CDR3 DNA reads TGTGCCAGCAGCCACAGGGGGAGGGGAGAAAAACTGTTTTTT.

This chain connects TRBV12-3 or TRBV12-4 to TRBJ2-5; tentative D call: TRBD2 (7 bases). This CDR3 contains 13 residues. Between the trimmed V and J ends, which lost 7 bases and 11 bases, there was a span of 20 bases. The CDR3 spells CASTKWGEGEQYF. CDR3 nucleotides: TGTGCCAGCACCAAGTGGGGGGAGGGGGAACAGTACTTC.

This chain links TRBV7-2 with TRBJ2-7; TRBD1 is a possible D gene (6 bases). The V gene lost 0 bases and the J gene lost 5 bases, with 14 bases spanning the gap. Germline V lookup: CDR1 SGHTA, CDR2 FQGNSA. The CDR3 is 15 amino acids. The CDR3 bases are TGTGCCAGCAGCTTAGCCCAGGGGTTGTATAACGAGCAGTACTTC. Translation: CASSLAQGLYNEQYF.

V and J are TRBV6-4 and TRBJ1-5; no reliable D call. Germline V gives CDR1 MRHNA, CDR2 SNTAGT. Trimming stripped 5 bases from V and 3 bases from J, with 8 bases between. CDR3 length: 13 residues. CDR3 in amino acids: CASSITPNQPQHF. DNA for the CDR3: TGTGCCAGCAGTATAACACCCAATCAGCCCCAGCATTTT.

The rearrangement uses TRBV7-2 and TRBJ2-2; possibly TRBD1 for D (6 bases). Germline lookup yields CDR1 SGHTA and CDR2 FQGNSA. Trimming left V 5 bases short and J 1 base short, with 8 bases between. The CDR3 runs 14 residues. The CDR3 loop is CASSMTGNTGELFF. The DNA for the CDR3 is TGTGCCAGCAGCATGACAGGGAACACCGGGGAGCTGTTTTTT.

V usage is TRBV6-4 and J usage is TRBJ1-2, with 9 bases aligning to TRBD1. Unmatched junction bases numbered 14, after V lost 5 bases and J lost 4 bases. The germline CDR1 and CDR2 sequences are MRHNA and SNTAGT. This CDR3 is 17 amino acids long. The CDR3 spells CASSPSRTGGIGYGYTF. In DNA form, the CDR3 reads TGTGCCAGCAGTCCATCCCGAACAGGGGGCATCGGCTATGGCTACACCTTC.

The chain has TRBV28 and TRBJ2-3; 7 nucleotides agree with TRBD1. CDR3 length: 17 amino acids. J lost 4 bases, V lost 5 bases, and 15 bases had no gene match. Germline V lookup: CDR1 MDHEN, CDR2 SYDVKM. The CDR3 is CASSMKSTGTLSDTQYF. In DNA, the CDR3 is TGTGCCAGCAGTATGAAATCGACAGGGACCCTCTCAGATACGCAGTATTTT.

The chain couples TRBV7-2 to TRBJ1-2, with D possibly matching TRBD1 (5 bases). Trimming removed 0 bases from V and 2 bases from J, with 10 bases in between. The CDR3 covers 15 residues. The germline V gene has CDR1 SGHTA and CDR2 FQGNSA. The CDR3 bases are TGTGCCAGCAGCTTAGCCCTGCAGGGAAACTATGGCTACACCTTC. Amino acids: CASSLALQGNYGYTF. Variable domain in full (rest from reference TRBV7-2 and TRBJ1-2): GAGVSQSPSNKVTEKGKDVELRCDPISGHTALYWYRQSLGQGLEFLIYFQGNSAPDKSGLPSDRFSAERTGGSVSTLTIQRTQQEDSAVYLCASSLALQGNYGYTFGSGTRLTVV.

The rearrangement links TRBV19 to TRBJ1-1; TRBD1 might be the D (5 bases). The CDR3 totals 13 residues. Trimming left V 5 bases short and J 3 bases short, with 10 bases between. CDR1 LNHDA and CDR2 SQIVND come from the germline V gene (reference sequence). The CDR3 spells CASSLGAHTEAFF. In DNA form, the CDR3 reads TGTGCCAGTAGTTTAGGGGCCCACACTGAAGCTTTCTTT.

The J gene is TRBJ1-1, the V gene TRBV12-5, with D tentatively TRBD1 (5 bases). The CDR3 has 14 residues. The V end lost 1 base, the J end lost 4 bases, and 10 bases lay between the germline ends. Germline V gene sequence: CDR1 LGHNT, CDR2 FRNRAP. This CDR3 is CASGLGTLGTEAFF. In nucleotides, the CDR3 is TGTGCTAGTGGTTTGGGGACATTAGGCACTGAAGCTTTCTTT. Filled out from reference TRBV12-5 and TRBJ1-1, the complete variable domain reads DARVTQTPRHKVTEMGQEVTMRCQPILGHNTVFWYRQTMMQGLELLAYFRNRAPLDDSGMPKDRFSAEMPDATLATLKIQPSEPRDSAVYFCASGLGTLGTEAFFGQGTRLTVV.

This clone appeared a single time. This sequence joins TRBV6-6 and TRBJ2-2, with 8 positions matching TRBD1. The CDR3 is 15 residues long. V lost 6 bases and J lost 6; bases outside the gene matches: 9. Germline lookup yields CDR1 MNHNY and CDR2 SVGAGI (reference sequence). In DNA form, the CDR3 reads TGTGCCAGCAGAGACCTCAGGGGGCAGGCCGGGGAGCTGTTTTTT. Amino acids: CASRDLRGQAGELFF.

This chain links TRBV7-9 with TRBJ1-1; the D gene is possibly TRBD1 (6 bases). Germline CDR1 SEHNR, CDR2 FQNEAQ (reference sequence). This CDR3 comprises 15 residues. The germline V and J ends were trimmed by 4 bases and 2 bases, with 14 bases remaining between them. CDR3 residues: CASSSRQVVNTEAFF. Written as DNA, the CDR3 is TGTGCCAGCAGCTCCCGACAGGTTGTTAACACTGAAGCTTTCTTT.

This clone was picked up one time. The rearrangement links TRBV12-3 or TRBV12-4 to TRBJ1-1; the D is unclear. This CDR3 has 11 residues. Trimming took off 1 base at V and 11 bases at J, with 8 bases between the two ends. The CDR3 DNA sequence: TGTGCCAGCAGTTTAGAGTCTACGGCTTTCTTT. It is translated as CASSLESTAFF.

This clone has only one observation. This chain links TRBV5-4 with TRBJ2-6; perhaps TRBD1 as D (6 bases). The CDR3 loop spans 18 amino acids. Germline lookup yields CDR1 SGHNT and CDR2 YYREEE (reference sequence). The V end was cut by 2 bases, the J end by 1 base, with 16 bases between. The CDR3 coding sequence is TGTGCCAGCAGCTTCGAAACAGGGTTAACTTCTGGGGCCAACGTCCTGACTTTC. Its translation: CASSFETGLTSGANVLTF.

The V and J genes are TRBV5-5 and TRBJ1-2; 9 nucleotides line up with TRBD1. This CDR3 is 17 amino acids long. Germline V lookup: CDR1 SGHKS, CDR2 YYEKEE (reference sequence). Losses at the gene ends were 0 bases for V and 2 bases for J; bases not matched to a gene: 8. CDR3 nucleotide sequence: TGTGCCAGCAGCTTGGCCGGGACAGGGTCCTGGAACTATGGCTACACCTTC. Translated: CASSLAGTGSWNYGYTF.

The chain couples TRBV19 to TRBJ1-5, with a tentative D call TRBD1 (6 bases). Deletions cut 3 bases from V and 2 bases from J, with 8 bases between. The V gene's germline CDR1 is LNHDA and CDR2 SQIVND (reference sequence). This CDR3 region has 14 residues. CDR3 DNA: TGTGCCAGTAGTATGGCAGGGGGCAATCAGCCCCAGCATTTT. Translating gives CASSMAGGNQPQHF.

This clone is a singleton in its sample. J is TRBJ1-6 and V is TRBV18; 8 bases are shared with TRBD1. The CDR3 consists of 15 residues. J lost 3 bases, V lost 3 bases, and 1 base had no gene match. CDR1 KGHSH and CDR2 LQKENI come from the germline V gene. The CDR3 here is CASSPTGDYNSPLHF. Written as DNA, the CDR3 is TGTGCCAGCTCACCGACAGGGGACTATAATTCACCCCTCCACTTT.